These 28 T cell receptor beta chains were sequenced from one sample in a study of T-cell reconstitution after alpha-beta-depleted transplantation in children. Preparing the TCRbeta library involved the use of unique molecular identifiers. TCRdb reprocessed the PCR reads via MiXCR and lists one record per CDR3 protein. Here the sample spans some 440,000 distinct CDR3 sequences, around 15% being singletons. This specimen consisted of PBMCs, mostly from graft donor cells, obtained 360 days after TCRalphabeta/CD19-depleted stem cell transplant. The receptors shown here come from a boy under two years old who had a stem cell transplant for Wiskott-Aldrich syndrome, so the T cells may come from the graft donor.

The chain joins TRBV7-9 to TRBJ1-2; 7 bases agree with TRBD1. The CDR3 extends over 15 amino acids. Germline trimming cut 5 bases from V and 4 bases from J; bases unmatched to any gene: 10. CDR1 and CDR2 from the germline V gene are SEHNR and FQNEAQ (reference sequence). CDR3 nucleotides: TGTGCCAGCAGCAGAACAGGGGCCCTATTCTATGGCTACACCTTC. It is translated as CASSRTGALFYGYTF.

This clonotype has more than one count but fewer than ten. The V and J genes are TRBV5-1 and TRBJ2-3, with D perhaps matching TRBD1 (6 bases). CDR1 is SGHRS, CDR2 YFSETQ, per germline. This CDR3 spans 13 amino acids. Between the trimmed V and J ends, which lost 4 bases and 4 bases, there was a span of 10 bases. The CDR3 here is CASSLQGSDTQYF. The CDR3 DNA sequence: TGCGCCAGCAGCCTCCAGGGGTCAGATACGCAGTATTTT.

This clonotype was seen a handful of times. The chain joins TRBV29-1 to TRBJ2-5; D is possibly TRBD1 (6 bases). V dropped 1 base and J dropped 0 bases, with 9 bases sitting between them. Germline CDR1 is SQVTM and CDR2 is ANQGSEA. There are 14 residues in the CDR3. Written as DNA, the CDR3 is TGCAGCGTTGAAGGCCGGGACAACCAAGAGACCCAGTACTTC. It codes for CSVEGRDNQETQYF.

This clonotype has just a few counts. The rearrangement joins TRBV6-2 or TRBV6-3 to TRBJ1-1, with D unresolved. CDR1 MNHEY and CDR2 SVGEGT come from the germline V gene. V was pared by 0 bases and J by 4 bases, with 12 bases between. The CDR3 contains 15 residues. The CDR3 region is CASSYSSRRITEAFF. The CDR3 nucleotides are TGTGCCAGCAGTTACTCGAGTCGGCGGATCACTGAAGCTTTCTTT.

DNA for the CDR3: TGTGCCAGCAGCTTAAAGGGGGTTTTCACTGAAGCTTTCTTT. This gives the protein CASSLKGVFTEAFF. The chain uses TRBV7-2 and TRBJ1-1; D perhaps matches TRBD1 (6 bases). V lost 2 bases and J 4 bases, leaving 11 bases between the germline ends. Germline V gives CDR1 SGHTA, CDR2 FQGNSA. The CDR3 is 14 residues long.

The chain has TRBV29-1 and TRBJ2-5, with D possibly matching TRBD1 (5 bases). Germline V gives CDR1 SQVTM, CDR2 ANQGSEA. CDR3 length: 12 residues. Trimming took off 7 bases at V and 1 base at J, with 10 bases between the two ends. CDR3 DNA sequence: TGCAGCGCAATAGACAGCCAAGAGACCCAGTACTTC. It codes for CSAIDSQETQYF.

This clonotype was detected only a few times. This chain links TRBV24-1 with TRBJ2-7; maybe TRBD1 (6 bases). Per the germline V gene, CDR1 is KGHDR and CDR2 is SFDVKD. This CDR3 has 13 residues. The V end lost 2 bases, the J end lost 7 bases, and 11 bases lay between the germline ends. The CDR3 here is CATSDSVGGEQYF. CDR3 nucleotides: TGTGCCACCAGTGATTCGGTAGGGGGTGAGCAGTACTTC.

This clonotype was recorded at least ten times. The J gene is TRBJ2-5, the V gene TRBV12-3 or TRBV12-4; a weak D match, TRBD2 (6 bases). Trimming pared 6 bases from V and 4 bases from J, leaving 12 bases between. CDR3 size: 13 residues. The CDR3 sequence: CASSWRRGETQYF. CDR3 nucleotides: TGTGCCAGCAGCTGGAGGAGGGGAGAGACCCAGTACTTC.

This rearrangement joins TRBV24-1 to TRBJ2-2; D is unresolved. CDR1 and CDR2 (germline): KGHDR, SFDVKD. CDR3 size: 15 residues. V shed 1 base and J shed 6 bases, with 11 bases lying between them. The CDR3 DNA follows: TGTGCCACCAGTGATTTAAACCCAGGAGCCGGGGAGCTGTTTTTT. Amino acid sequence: CATSDLNPGAGELFF.

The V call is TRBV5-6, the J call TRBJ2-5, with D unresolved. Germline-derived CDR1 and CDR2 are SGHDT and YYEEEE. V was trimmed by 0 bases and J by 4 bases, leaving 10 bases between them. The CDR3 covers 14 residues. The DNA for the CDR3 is TGTGCCAGCAGCTTGGGAGACAAGGGAGAGACCCAGTACTTC. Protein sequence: CASSLGDKGETQYF.

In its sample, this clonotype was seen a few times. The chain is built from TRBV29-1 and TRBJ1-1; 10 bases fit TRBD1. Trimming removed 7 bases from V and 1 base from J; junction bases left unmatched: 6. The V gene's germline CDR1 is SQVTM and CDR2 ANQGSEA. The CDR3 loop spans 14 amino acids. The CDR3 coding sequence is TGCAGCGCACGACAGGGGGCGAAGAACACTGAAGCTTTCTTT. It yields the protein CSARQGAKNTEAFF.

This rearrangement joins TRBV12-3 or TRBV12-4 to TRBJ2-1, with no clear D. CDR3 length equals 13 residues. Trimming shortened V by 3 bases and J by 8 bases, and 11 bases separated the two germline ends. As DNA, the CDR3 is TGTGCCAGCAGTTTTGGTAGGGTGGATGAGCAGTTCTTC. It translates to CASSFGRVDEQFF.

For the CDR3, the DNA is TGTGCCAGCAGTGAATCGAGGGGGACCCAGTACTTC. It yields the protein CASSESRGTQYF. The chain employs TRBV25-1 and TRBJ2-5; D tentatively reads TRBD1 or TRBD2 (5 bases each). V shed 1 base and J shed 7 bases, with 7 bases lying between them. The CDR3 is 12 amino acids. Germline lookup yields CDR1 MGHDK and CDR2 SYGVNS. Variable domain in full (rest from reference TRBV25-1 and TRBJ2-5): EADIYQTPRYLVIGTGKKITLECSQTMGHDKMYWYQQDPGMELHLIHYSYGVNSTEKGDLSSESTVSRIRTEHFPLTLESARPSHTSQYLCASSESRGTQYFGPGTRLLVL.

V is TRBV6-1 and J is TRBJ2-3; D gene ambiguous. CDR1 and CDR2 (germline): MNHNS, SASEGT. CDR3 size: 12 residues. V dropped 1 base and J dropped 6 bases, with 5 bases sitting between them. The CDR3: CASSEEGDTQYF. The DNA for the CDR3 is TGTGCCAGCAGTGAAGAAGGGGATACGCAGTATTTT.

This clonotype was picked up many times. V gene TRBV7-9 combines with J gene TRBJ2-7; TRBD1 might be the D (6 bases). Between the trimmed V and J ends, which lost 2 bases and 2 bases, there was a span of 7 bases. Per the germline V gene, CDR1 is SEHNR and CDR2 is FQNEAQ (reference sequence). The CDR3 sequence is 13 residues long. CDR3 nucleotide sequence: TGTGCCAGCAGCTTAAAGGGGGCCTACGAGCAGTACTTC. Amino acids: CASSLKGAYEQYF. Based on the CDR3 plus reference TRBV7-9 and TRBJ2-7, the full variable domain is DTGVSQNPRHKITKRGQNVTFRCDPISEHNRLYWYRQTLGQGPEFLTYFQNEAQLEKSRLLSDRFSAERPKGSFSTLEIQRTEQGDSAMYLCASSLKGAYEQYFGPGTRLTVT.

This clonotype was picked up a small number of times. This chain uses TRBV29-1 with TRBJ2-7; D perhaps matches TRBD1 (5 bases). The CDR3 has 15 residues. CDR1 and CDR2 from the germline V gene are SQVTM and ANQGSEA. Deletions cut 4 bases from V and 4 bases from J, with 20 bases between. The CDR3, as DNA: TGCAGCGTTGCCCCTGACAGTTCCATACCTTACGAGCAGTACTTC. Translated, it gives CSVAPDSSIPYEQYF.

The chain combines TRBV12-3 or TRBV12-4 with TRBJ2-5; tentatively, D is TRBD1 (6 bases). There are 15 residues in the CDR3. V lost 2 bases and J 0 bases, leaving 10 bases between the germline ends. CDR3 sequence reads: CASSLQGSNQETQYF. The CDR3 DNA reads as TGTGCCAGCAGTTTACAGGGGAGTAACCAAGAGACCCAGTACTTC.

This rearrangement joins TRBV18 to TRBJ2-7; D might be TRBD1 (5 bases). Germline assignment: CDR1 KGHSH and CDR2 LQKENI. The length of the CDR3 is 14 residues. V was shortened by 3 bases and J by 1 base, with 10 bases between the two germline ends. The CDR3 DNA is TGTGCCAGCTCACCCAGGGTAAGGTCCTACGAGCAGTACTTC. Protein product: CASSPRVRSYEQYF.

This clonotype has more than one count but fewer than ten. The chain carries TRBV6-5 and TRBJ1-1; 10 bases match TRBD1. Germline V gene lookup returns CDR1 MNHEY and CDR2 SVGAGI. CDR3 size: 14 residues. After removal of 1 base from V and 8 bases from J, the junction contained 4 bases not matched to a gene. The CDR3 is CASSYWDRGGEAFF. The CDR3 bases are TGTGCCAGCAGTTACTGGGACAGGGGAGGGGAAGCTTTCTTT.

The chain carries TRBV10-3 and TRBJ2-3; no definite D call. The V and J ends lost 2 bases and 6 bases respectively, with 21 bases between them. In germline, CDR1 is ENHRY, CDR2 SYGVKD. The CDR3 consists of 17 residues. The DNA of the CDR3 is TGTGCCATCAGTGAGCCCGGACGAGGCCTTCGGATGGATACGCAGTATTTT. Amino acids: CAISEPGRGLRMDTQYF.

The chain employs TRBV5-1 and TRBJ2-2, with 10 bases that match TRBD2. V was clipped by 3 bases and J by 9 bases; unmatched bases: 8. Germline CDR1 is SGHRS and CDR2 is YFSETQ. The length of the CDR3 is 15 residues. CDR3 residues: CASSSRTSGIWELFF. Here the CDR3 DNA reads TGCGCCAGCAGCTCTAGGACTAGCGGTATCTGGGAGCTGTTTTTT.

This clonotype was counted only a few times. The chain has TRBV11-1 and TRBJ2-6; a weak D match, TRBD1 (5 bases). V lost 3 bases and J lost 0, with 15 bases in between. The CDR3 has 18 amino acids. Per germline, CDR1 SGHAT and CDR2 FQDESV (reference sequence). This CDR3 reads CASSFPGKLYSGANVLTF. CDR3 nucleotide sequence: TGTGCCAGCAGCTTCCCAGGGAAGTTGTACTCTGGGGCCAACGTCCTGACTTTC. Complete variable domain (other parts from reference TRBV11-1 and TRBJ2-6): EAEVAQSPRYKITEKSQAVAFWCDPISGHATLYWYRQILGQGPELLVQFQDESVVDDSQLPKDRFSAERLKGVDSTLKIQPAELGDSAMYLCASSFPGKLYSGANVLTFGAGSRLTVL.

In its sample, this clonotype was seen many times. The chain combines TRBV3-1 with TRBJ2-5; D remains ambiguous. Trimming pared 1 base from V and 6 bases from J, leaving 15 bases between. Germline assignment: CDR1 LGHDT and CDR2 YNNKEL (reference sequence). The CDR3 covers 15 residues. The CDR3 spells CASSQVTGPGQTQYF. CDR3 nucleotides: TGTGCCAGCAGCCAAGTAACCGGACCTGGACAGACCCAGTACTTC.

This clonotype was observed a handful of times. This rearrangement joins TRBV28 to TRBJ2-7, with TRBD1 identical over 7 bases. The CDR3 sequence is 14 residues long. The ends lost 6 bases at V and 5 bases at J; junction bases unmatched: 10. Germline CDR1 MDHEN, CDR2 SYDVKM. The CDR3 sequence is CASSHWDSIHEQYF. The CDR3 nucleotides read TGTGCCAGCAGCCATTGGGACAGTATCCACGAGCAGTACTTC.

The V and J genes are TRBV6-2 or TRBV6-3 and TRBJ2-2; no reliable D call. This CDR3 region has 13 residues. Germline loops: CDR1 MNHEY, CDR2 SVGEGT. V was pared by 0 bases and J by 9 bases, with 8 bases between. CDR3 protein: CASSYSDVRELFF. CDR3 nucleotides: TGTGCCAGCAGTTACTCGGACGTCAGGGAGCTGTTTTTT.

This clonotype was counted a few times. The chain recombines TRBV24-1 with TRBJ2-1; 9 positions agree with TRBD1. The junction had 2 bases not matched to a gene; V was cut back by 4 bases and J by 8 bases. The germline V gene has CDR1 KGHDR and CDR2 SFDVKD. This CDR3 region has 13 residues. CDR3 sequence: CATSERQGDEQFF. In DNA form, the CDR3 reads TGTGCCACCAGTGAGCGACAGGGGGATGAGCAGTTCTTC.

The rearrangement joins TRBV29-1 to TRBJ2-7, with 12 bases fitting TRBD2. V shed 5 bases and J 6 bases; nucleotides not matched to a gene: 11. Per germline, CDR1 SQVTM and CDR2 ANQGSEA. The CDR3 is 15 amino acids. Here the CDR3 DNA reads TGCAGCGTTCTGGGTGCTAGCGGGAGGGCCGCCGAGCAGTACTTC. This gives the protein CSVLGASGRAAEQYF.

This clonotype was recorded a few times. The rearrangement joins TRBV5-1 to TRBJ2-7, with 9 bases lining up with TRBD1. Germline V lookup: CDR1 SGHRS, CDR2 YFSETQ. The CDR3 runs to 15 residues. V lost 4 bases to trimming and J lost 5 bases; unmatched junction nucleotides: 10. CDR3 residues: CASSRGTGPLDEQYF. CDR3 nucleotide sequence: TGCGCCAGCAGCAGGGGGACAGGGCCCTTGGACGAGCAGTACTTC.